Following are 13 T cell receptor beta chains from one sample sequenced in a study of cytomegalovirus exposure and HLA in healthy donors. Use of 60 Vbeta and 13 Jbeta primers characterized the PCR. TCRdb keeps only in-frame clones here, not all; method: immunoSEQ multiplex PCR. The sample shows roughly 120,000 clones, 80% of them seen only once. The sequencing sample was made of PBMCs. These receptors were obtained from a man between 25 and 39 years old in good health and CMV-seronegative.

The chain recombines TRBV30 with TRBJ2-7; 7 nucleotides line up with TRBD2. The CDR3 extends over 14 amino acids. V dropped 0 bases and J dropped 6; count of bases not matched to a gene: 8. CDR1 GTSNPN and CDR2 SVGIG come from the germline V gene (reference sequence). The DNA for the CDR3 is TGTGCCTGGAGTGTAGGCGGGGGTAGGGGCGAGCAGTACTTC. The encoded protein is CAWSVGGGRGEQYF.

The chain combines TRBV19 with TRBJ2-3, with 8 positions matching TRBD1. In germline, CDR1 is LNHDA, CDR2 SQIVND (reference sequence). J gave up 3 bases and V 3 bases, and 11 bases lay outside the gene matches. The CDR3 runs 17 residues. CDR3 residues: CASSIPPTGGFTDTQYF. CDR3 nucleotide sequence: TGTGCCAGTAGTATCCCCCCCACAGGGGGTTTTACAGATACGCAGTATTTT.

As DNA, the CDR3 is TGTGCCAGCAGTTTGGGTATCTTGGCTAGCGTTCCTCAAGAGACCCAGTACTTC. It encodes CASSLGILASVPQETQYF. This chain uses TRBV28 with TRBJ2-5; tentatively, D is TRBD2 (6 bases). V was trimmed by 3 bases and J by 2 bases, leaving 22 bases between them. The CDR3 is 18 residues long. The germline gives CDR1 MDHEN, CDR2 SYDVKM.

The gene calls are TRBV27 and TRBJ2-7; TRBD2 matches 14 bases. With 4 bases clipped from V and 10 bases from J, the junction kept 6 bases outside the gene matches. The CDR3 contains 14 residues. Per the germline V gene, CDR1 is MNHEY and CDR2 is SMNVEV (reference sequence). The CDR3 nucleotides read TGTGCCAGCAGTTCGGGACTAGCGGGAGATTATCAGTACTTC. This gives the protein CASSSGLAGDYQYF.

This chain connects TRBV28 to TRBJ1-1; the match to TRBD1 covers 7 bases. The V gene's germline CDR1 is MDHEN and CDR2 SYDVKM. The ends lost 2 bases at V and 6 bases at J; junction bases unmatched: 18. The CDR3 length is 18 residues. The CDR3 DNA reads TGTGCCAGCAGTTTAAGGACCCTAGGGGGCGGAGGGAATTCTGAAGCTTTCTTT. Its protein is CASSLRTLGGGGNSEAFF.

V is TRBV6-6 and J is TRBJ2-7; a weak D match, TRBD2 (5 bases). The V gene's germline CDR1 is MNHNY and CDR2 SVGAGI (reference sequence). The CDR3 loop spans 12 amino acids. V was cut by 5 bases and J by 0 bases, with 5 bases left in between. CDR3 residues: CASSGSSYEQYF. The CDR3 nucleotides read TGTGCCAGCAGTGGGAGCTCCTACGAGCAGTACTTC.

The chain's CDR3 is CASSLQGAYEQYF. In nucleotides, the CDR3 is TGCGCCAGCAGCTTACAGGGGGCCTACGAGCAGTACTTC. The chain employs TRBV5-1 and TRBJ2-7; the match to TRBD1 covers 8 bases. Germline CDR1 is SGHRS and CDR2 is YFSETQ. This CDR3 region has 13 residues. V trimming: 2 bases; J trimming: 2 bases; junction bases outside the gene matches: 0.

V and J are TRBV11-2 and TRBJ2-1; possible D gene TRBD2, 7 bases. Per the germline V gene, CDR1 is SGHAT and CDR2 is FQNNGV. V was shortened by 1 base and J by 9 bases, with 13 bases between the two germline ends. This CDR3 is 14 amino acids long. For the CDR3, the DNA is TGTGCCAGCAGCTTAGGTGTAAGGGGGGGTGAGCAGTTCTTC. Its translation: CASSLGVRGGEQFF.

The chain combines TRBV2 with TRBJ1-5; TRBD1 aligns across 9 bases. CDR3 length: 15 amino acids. The germline CDR1 and CDR2 sequences are SNHLY and FYNNEI. The trim removed 6 bases at V and 4 bases at J, leaving 7 bases unmatched. Here the CDR3 DNA reads TGTGCCAGCAGGGACACAGGGGGCGCGAATCAGCCCCAGCATTTT. Translating it yields CASRDTGGANQPQHF.

The chain links TRBV19 to TRBJ1-1; unclear D gene. The CDR3 extends over 15 amino acids. Looked up from germline, CDR1 is LNHDA and CDR2 is SQIVND (reference sequence). Trimming removed 5 bases at V and 0 bases at J, with 13 bases between. CDR3 bases: TGTGCCAGTAGTGGAGGACTGCTAATGAACACTGAAGCTTTCTTT. Protein: CASSGGLLMNTEAFF.

The chain joins TRBV5-1 to TRBJ2-1; TRBD2 matches 10 bases. The V and J ends lost 5 bases and 4 bases, in that order; junction bases with no gene match: 6. This CDR3 contains 15 residues. In germline, CDR1 is SGHRS, CDR2 YFSETQ. The DNA of the CDR3 is TGCGCCAGCAGTCCGGGACTAGCGAGTTACAATGAGCAGTTCTTC. Translated, it gives CASSPGLASYNEQFF.

The V gene is TRBV28, the J gene TRBJ2-1; the D is unclear. This CDR3 spans 12 amino acids. The germline V and J ends were trimmed by 5 bases and 5 bases, with 7 bases remaining between them. CDR1 MDHEN and CDR2 SYDVKM come from the germline V gene. The CDR3 region is CASSEQNNEQFF. The CDR3 DNA reads TGTGCCAGCAGTGAACAGAACAATGAGCAGTTCTTC.

V usage is TRBV10-3 and J usage is TRBJ2-7; tentative D call: TRBD1 (12 bases). Germline V CDR1 and CDR2: ENHRY, SYGVKD. V lost 6 bases, J lost 3 bases, and 39 bases lay in between. This CDR3 has 22 amino acids. In DNA, the CDR3 is TGTGCCATCAGCGGGCCGGGACAGGGGGCGCAACTAGCGGGAGAGCCGCTCTACGAGCAGTACTTC. It yields the protein CAISGPGQGAQLAGEPLYEQYF.